The sequence of this T cell receptor beta chain was determined in a study of blood T cell repertoires in COVID-19 (dated by TCRdb to about 2020). For the study in its entirety: The collaborator samples originated in the United States, Italy and Spain and spanned the acute and convalescent phases of COVID-19. The prospective study material was composed of cDNA or gDNA derived from T cells, B-cell-depleted T cells, or PBMCs. The samples were drawn from the first 160 participants of the ongoing ImmuneRACE study and from 1,254 subjects provided by 6 global collaborators. The repertoires were released in a freely available public database intended as a resource for research on the immune response to SARS-CoV-2. Sample metadata almost always included a de-identified subject ID, COVID-19 status, age in years and sex. Where available, HLA class I and class II types were taken from metadata supplied by the sample provider and were not determined by assay-based typing. Subjects who had been exposed to COVID-19, were actively infected with it, or had recovered from it provided the deeply sampled blood TCRbeta repertoires that made up the dataset.

TCRbeta CDR3 regions were amplified from genomic DNA by means of the immunoSEQ Assay, a bias-controlled multiplex PCR. The paper's processing steps were these. The number of nucleated cells in each sample was estimated from the amplification of reference gene primers within the assay. Sequence reads were collapsed and filtered to measure the absolute abundance of every unique TCRbeta CDR3 rearrangement. For each sample, productive Simpson clonality was calculated by taking the square root of Simpson's diversity index across productive rearrangements. Sourced from immuneACCESS, this table was stored by TCRdb with only in-frame sequences that have V and J called. A share of the clones is absent; for the studies checked, an unresolved V gene accounts for under half, and the remainder has no known explanation. That table furnishes V, J and clone size, whereas the DNA furnished D and trimming. The sample table contains around 200,000 clones; only one count was recorded for roughly 84% of them. The top ten hold under 5% of the sample.

As encoded in the germline V gene (reference sequence), CDR1 is GTSNPN while CDR2 is SVGIG. V is clipped by 1 base and J by 13 bases, and the sequence between their germline boundaries is 19 bases long. From cysteine to phenylalanine, the CDR3 is 13 amino acids long. Only the CDR3 DNA stays, 39 bases, in frame from base 1. Collaborating institutions collected whole blood in K2EDTA tubes following their own protocols. For TCRbeta analysis, collaborators shipped samples in one of three forms: frozen whole blood, isolated PBMCs, or DNA extracted from either of those sample types. A note on this clone: Its binding antigen is unknown. There are no base qualities to consult, and no much larger clone falls within one base.

Results the study describes overall, beyond this receptor: How much clinical and demographic metadata was included differed by source and by participant, and the metadata was provided uncurated.

The chain was built from TRBV30 and TRBJ1-2, with the D segment identity uncertain. This sequence was found in a man aged 45-60 years with active or convalescent COVID-19. Sequenced sample: peripheral blood. The base sequence is TGTGCCTGGAGTGGACAAGGACTGCCTCGGATCACCTTC. This codes for CAWSGQGLPRITF.